This T cell receptor (beta chain) was sequenced during a study of T cells in localized non-small cell lung cancer. Harvested at least 2 cm beyond the tumor margin, adjacent lung showed no atypia. Study-level results: Highest T cell clonality was seen in uninvolved adjacent lung, surpassing that measured in tumor. The study detected a median about 50 of the top 100 tumor clones in adjacent lung. Longer overall survival was linked to higher blood T cell density.

By share, this clone ranks as hyperexpanded. Its antigen is unidentified. CDR3 length: 14 residues. V gave up 4 bases and J gave up 8 bases, with 17 bases separating them. CDR1 is MNHGY and CDR2 is SAAAGT in the germline V gene. Some clones are missing from TCRdb's copy, which holds only in-frame ones; the method was immunoSEQ multiplex PCR. The table has over a thousand clones, approximately 26% seen once; the top ten hold 30% to 35%. This TCR derives from a man aged 35 to 69 with stage II lung adenocarcinoma. The chain combines TRBV6-8 with TRBJ1-2; D is perhaps TRBD1 (6 bases). The material sequenced was normal lung tissue next to the tumor, taken before any cancer treatment. The CDR3, as DNA: TGTGCCAGCAGTTTTGCCGGGACATCGAAAGGCTACACCTTC. Residues: CASSFAGTSKGYTF.